The 18 T cell receptor beta chains below all came from one sample that was sequenced in a study of vaccination and CD4 T cells after COVID-19. As to treatment: roughly 10-day PBMC culture with coronavirus spike peptide pools or control peptides (ViraFEST assay). Scientists ran DNA taken from cultured CD4+ T cells through the Oncomine TCR Beta short-read assay for sequencing. A single record per CDR3 protein comes from TCRdb applying MiXCR to the PCR reads. The data contain about 15,000 distinct CDR3 sequences, about 28% of them singletons. For these TCRs, the target antigens are not known. The specimen was cultured CD4+ T cells from blood. The receptors come from a human donor with COVID-19.

By share, this clonotype ranks as medium-sized. The chain links TRBV20-1 to TRBJ1-5, with D possibly TRBD1 on 5 matching bases. CDR1 is DFQATT, CDR2 SNEGSKA, per germline (reference sequence). The CDR3 length is 11 residues. Deletions cut 6 bases from V and 8 bases from J, with 11 bases between. The CDR3 DNA reads as TGCAGTGCAGCTGGGGGGGAGCCCCAGCATTTT. The encoded protein is CSAAGGEPQHF.

The chain recombines TRBV5-6 with TRBJ1-5; D ambiguous. The CDR3 spans 14 residues. The germline V and J ends were trimmed by 3 bases and 1 base, with 8 bases remaining between them. The V gene's germline CDR1 is SGHDT and CDR2 YYEEEE. The CDR3 protein is CASSSTESNQPQHF. In DNA form, the CDR3 reads TGTGCCAGCAGCTCGACCGAAAGCAATCAGCCCCAGCATTTT.

This chain connects TRBV11-1 to TRBJ2-5; 9 positions agree with TRBD1. The V gene's germline CDR1 is SGHAT and CDR2 FQDESV (reference sequence). This CDR3 has 15 residues. The V and J ends lost 3 bases and 2 bases, in that order; junction bases with no gene match: 4. DNA for the CDR3: TGTGCCAGCAGCTTTCAAGGACAGGGGCAAGAGACCCAGTACTTC. Its protein product is CASSFQGQGQETQYF.

The CDR3: CASRGGTGGTGELFF. CDR3 bases: TGTGCCAGCAGGGGAGGGACAGGGGGCACCGGGGAGCTGTTTTTT. J is TRBJ2-2 and V is TRBV2; 11 bases line up with TRBD1. CDR3 size: 15 residues. With V trimmed by 6 bases and J by 4 bases, 4 bases remained unmatched. The germline V gene has CDR1 SNHLY and CDR2 FYNNEI. Complete variable domain (other parts from reference TRBV2 and TRBJ2-2): EPEVTQTPSHQVTQMGQEVILRCVPISNHLYFYWYRQILGQKVEFLVSFYNNEISEKSEIFDDQFSVERPDGSNFTLKIRSTKLEDSAMYFCASRGGTGGTGELFFGEGSRLTVL.

This clonotype occurred a few times. The V and J genes are TRBV12-3 or TRBV12-4 and TRBJ1-6, with D possibly being TRBD1 (5 bases). The V gene lost 7 bases and the J gene lost 7 bases, with 17 bases spanning the gap. This CDR3 contains 15 residues. CDR3 nucleotides: TGTGCCAGCACCCTTCGGCAGGGACGAAATTCACCCCTCCACTTT. Amino acid sequence: CASTLRQGRNSPLHF.

The chain carries TRBV5-1 and TRBJ2-3; D is unresolved. V lost 0 bases and J 4 bases, leaving 9 bases between the germline ends. This CDR3 region has 14 residues. In germline, CDR1 is SGHRS, CDR2 YFSETQ. The CDR3 spells CASSLAGFSDTQYF. CDR3 in DNA: TGCGCCAGCAGCTTGGCCGGTTTTTCAGATACGCAGTATTTT.

This clonotype came up a few times. This chain links TRBV6-2 or TRBV6-3 with TRBJ2-3, with D perhaps TRBD2 (6 bases). Trimming cost V 7 bases and J 4 bases, with 18 bases left between them. The CDR3 length is 15 residues. Per the germline V gene, CDR1 is MNHEY and CDR2 is SVGEGT. The CDR3 nucleotides are TGTGCCAGCAAGACTATGACGGGGGTGGCAGATACGCAGTATTTT. It translates to CASKTMTGVADTQYF.

The chain has TRBV5-1 and TRBJ1-6; D is perhaps TRBD1 (5 bases). With 0 bases removed from V and 3 bases from J, the gap between germline ends came to 7 bases. Germline CDR1 reads SGHRS; CDR2 reads YFSETQ. The CDR3 has 15 residues. The CDR3 nucleotides read TGCGCCAGCAGCTTGGTGGGACTCTATAATTCACCCCTCCACTTT. Residues: CASSLVGLYNSPLHF.

The V and J genes are TRBV6-1 and TRBJ2-7; either TRBD1 or TRBD2 may fit D (5 bases each). V was pared by 6 bases and J by 9 bases, with 24 bases between. CDR1 is MNHNS, CDR2 SASEGT, per germline. The CDR3 is 15 residues long. CDR3 sequence reads: CASSPAGTLPPRQYF. In nucleotides, the CDR3 is TGTGCCAGCAGCCCCGCCGGGACGCTACCCCCTAGGCAGTACTTC.

The chain joins TRBV4-1 to TRBJ1-1; D gene uncertain. Germline assignment: CDR1 MGHRA and CDR2 YSYEKL. V was shortened by 0 bases and J by 1 base, with 18 bases between the two germline ends. This CDR3 spans 18 amino acids. This CDR3 is CASSQDSEWWKGNTEAFF. Here the CDR3 DNA reads TGCGCCAGCAGCCAAGATTCGGAGTGGTGGAAGGGGAACACTGAAGCTTTCTTT.

The V call is TRBV4-2, the J call TRBJ1-4; TRBD1 might be the D (6 bases). With 4 bases removed from V and 5 bases from J, the gap between germline ends came to 14 bases. CDR3 length: 15 amino acids. Looked up from germline, CDR1 is LGHNA and CDR2 is YNFKEQ. CDR3 coding DNA: TGTGCCAGCAGCCCCCGGACAGCACAAAATGAAAAACTGTTTTTT. It is translated as CASSPRTAQNEKLFF.

The V and J genes are TRBV6-2 or TRBV6-3 and TRBJ1-5; D remains unclear. The V gene lost 6 bases and the J gene lost 6 bases, with 9 bases spanning the gap. The CDR3 is made up of 12 amino acids. CDR1 and CDR2 from the germline V gene are MNHEY and SVGEGT. This CDR3 is CASRDPSQPQHF. The CDR3 bases are TGTGCCAGCAGGGATCCCAGTCAGCCCCAGCATTTT.

The genes are TRBV2 and TRBJ2-2; D unresolved. This CDR3 has 14 residues. CDR1 and CDR2 from the germline V gene are SNHLY and FYNNEI. The germline V and J ends were trimmed by 3 bases and 4 bases, with 9 bases remaining between them. CDR3: CASSEKVLTGELFF. CDR3 sequence (DNA): TGTGCCAGCAGTGAGAAGGTCCTCACCGGGGAGCTGTTTTTT.

This clonotype turned up a few times. V usage is TRBV27 and J usage is TRBJ1-4, with D hard to call. Germline V CDR1 and CDR2: MNHEY, SMNVEV (reference sequence). CDR3 length: 14 residues. V shed 6 bases and J shed 5 bases, with 13 bases lying between them. The CDR3 is CASRGAVVNEKLFF. In DNA, the CDR3 is TGTGCCAGCAGAGGAGCGGTGGTGAATGAAAAACTGTTTTTT.

This chain joins TRBV2 and TRBJ1-5; 7 bases agree with TRBD1. In germline, CDR1 is SNHLY, CDR2 FYNNEI. This CDR3 is 18 amino acids long. V was pared by 2 bases and J by 6 bases, with 16 bases of the junction left unmatched. CDR3 bases: TGTGCCAGCAGTGAACCCCCCCGACAGGGCTTGGGAAGTCAGCCCCAGCATTTT. This codes for CASSEPPRQGLGSQPQHF.

The chain is built from TRBV2 and TRBJ2-7, with D perhaps assigned TRBD1 or TRBD2 (6 bases each). This CDR3 spans 13 amino acids. Trimming left V 5 bases short and J 2 bases short, with 10 bases between. CDR1 and CDR2 from the germline V gene are SNHLY and FYNNEI. DNA of the CDR3: TGTGCCAGCAGTTACAGGGAGGCCTACGAGCAGTACTTC. Encoded protein: CASSYREAYEQYF. Based on the CDR3 plus reference TRBV2 and TRBJ2-7, the full variable domain is EPEVTQTPSHQVTQMGQEVILRCVPISNHLYFYWYRQILGQKVEFLVSFYNNEISEKSEIFDDQFSVERPDGSNFTLKIRSTKLEDSAMYFCASSYREAYEQYFGPGTRLTVT.

This clonotype was detected a few times. The V call is TRBV7-2, the J call TRBJ2-7; D is undetermined. The CDR3 sequence is 11 residues long. CDR1 SGHTA and CDR2 FQGNSA come from the germline V gene. Deletions cut 5 bases from V and 6 bases from J, with 8 bases between. The CDR3 DNA sequence: TGTGCCAGCAGCCCAGGACGCGAGCAGTACTTC. It specifies CASSPGREQYF. The variable domain in full, with the rest retrieved from reference TRBV7-2 and TRBJ2-7, is GAGVSQSPSNKVTEKGKDVELRCDPISGHTALYWYRQSLGQGLEFLIYFQGNSAPDKSGLPSDRFSAERTGGSVSTLTIQRTQQEDSAVYLCASSPGREQYFGPGTRLTVT.

The CDR3: CASSLGGAGSTDTQYF. For the CDR3, the DNA is TGCGCCAGCAGCTTGGGGGGGGCGGGGAGCACAGATACGCAGTATTTT. The chain combines TRBV5-1 with TRBJ2-3, with D possibly being TRBD1 or TRBD2 (6 bases each). V was pared by 0 bases and J by 0 bases, with 11 bases between. The CDR3 covers 16 residues. Germline CDR1 SGHRS, CDR2 YFSETQ.